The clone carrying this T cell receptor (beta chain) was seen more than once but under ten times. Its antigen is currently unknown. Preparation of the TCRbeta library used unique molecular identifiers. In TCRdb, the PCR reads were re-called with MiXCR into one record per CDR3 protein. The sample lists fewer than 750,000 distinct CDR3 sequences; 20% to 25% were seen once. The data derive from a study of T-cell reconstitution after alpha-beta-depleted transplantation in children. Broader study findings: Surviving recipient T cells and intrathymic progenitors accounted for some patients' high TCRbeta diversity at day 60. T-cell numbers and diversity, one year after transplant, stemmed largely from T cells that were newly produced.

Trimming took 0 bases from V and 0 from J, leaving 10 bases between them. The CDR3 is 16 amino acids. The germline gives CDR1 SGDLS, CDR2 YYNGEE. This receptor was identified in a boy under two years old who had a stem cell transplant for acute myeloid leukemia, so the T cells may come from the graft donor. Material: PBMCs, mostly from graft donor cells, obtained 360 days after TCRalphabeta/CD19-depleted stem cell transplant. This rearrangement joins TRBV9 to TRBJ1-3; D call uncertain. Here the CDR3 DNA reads TGTGCCAGCAGCGTAGGGCAGACGGTCTCTGGAAACACCATATATTTT. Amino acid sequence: CASSVGQTVSGNTIYF.